The T cell receptor beta chain described here comes from a study of cytomegalovirus exposure and HLA in healthy donors. 60 Vbeta and 13 Jbeta primers were used in PCR. Profiled with immunoSEQ multiplex PCR; TCRdb holds only in-frame clones, not every one. Found here are 100,000 or so clones, 85% of them singletons; the top ten hold approximately 3.6%. CDR3 length: 13 amino acids. The V and J ends lost 6 bases and 7 bases, in that order; junction bases with no gene match: 9. Germline V gene sequence: CDR1 MNHNY, CDR2 SVGAGI (reference sequence). V and J are TRBV6-6 and TRBJ2-7; 7 bases align to TRBD1. Sequences were obtained from PBMCs. The clonotype was recovered from a man aged 25-45 years in good health and CMV-seronegative. This chain's CDR3 is CASRFRDSSEQYF. The CDR3 DNA is TGTGCCAGCAGGTTCCGGGACAGCTCGGAGCAGTACTTC.